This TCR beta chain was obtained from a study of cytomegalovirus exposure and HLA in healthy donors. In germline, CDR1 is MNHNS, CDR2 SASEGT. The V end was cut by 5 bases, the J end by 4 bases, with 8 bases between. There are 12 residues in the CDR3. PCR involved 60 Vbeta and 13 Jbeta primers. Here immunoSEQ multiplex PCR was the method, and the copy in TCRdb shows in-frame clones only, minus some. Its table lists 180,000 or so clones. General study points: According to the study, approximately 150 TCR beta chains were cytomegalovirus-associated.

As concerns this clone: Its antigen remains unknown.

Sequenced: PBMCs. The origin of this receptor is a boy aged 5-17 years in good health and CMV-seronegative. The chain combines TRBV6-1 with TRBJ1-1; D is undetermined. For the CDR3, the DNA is TGTGCCAGCAGTTGGGGAGGCACTGAAGCTTTCTTT. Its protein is CASSWGGTEAFF.